This T cell receptor beta chain appears in the sequencing data of a study of T cell changes during pregnancy in multiple sclerosis. Repertoires were generated with immunoSEQ multiplex PCR, while TCRdb's copy carries only in-frame clones and drops some. The sample shows fewer than 40,000 clones, 90% of them seen only once. This CDR3 spans 15 amino acids. The germline V gene has CDR1 MDHEN and CDR2 SYDVKM. V trimming: 3 bases; J trimming: 5 bases; junction bases outside the gene matches: 5. This clone was observed once. The genes are TRBV28 and TRBJ2-7; the match to TRBD1 covers 12 bases. Sequenced material: CD8+ T cells from peripheral blood mononuclear cells, taken in the first trimester of pregnancy. The TCR sequence derives from a female donor with multiple sclerosis, enrolled in a pregnancy study. This chain's CDR3 is CASSFWDRGLNEQYF. DNA for the CDR3: TGTGCCAGCAGTTTTTGGGACAGGGGGCTGAACGAGCAGTACTTC.